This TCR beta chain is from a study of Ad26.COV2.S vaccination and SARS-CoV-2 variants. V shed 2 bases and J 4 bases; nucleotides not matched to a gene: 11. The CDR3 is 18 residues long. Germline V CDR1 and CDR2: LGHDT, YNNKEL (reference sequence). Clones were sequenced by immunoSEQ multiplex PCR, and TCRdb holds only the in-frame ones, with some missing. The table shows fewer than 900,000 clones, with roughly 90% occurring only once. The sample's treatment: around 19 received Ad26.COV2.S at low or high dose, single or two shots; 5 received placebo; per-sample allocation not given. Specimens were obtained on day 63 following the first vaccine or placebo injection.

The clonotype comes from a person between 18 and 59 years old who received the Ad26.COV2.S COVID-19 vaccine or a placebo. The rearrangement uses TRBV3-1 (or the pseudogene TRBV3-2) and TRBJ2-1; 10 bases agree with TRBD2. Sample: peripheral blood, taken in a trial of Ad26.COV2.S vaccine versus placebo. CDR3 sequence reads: CASSQRTAGTSEYNEQFF. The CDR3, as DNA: TGTGCCAGCAGCCAAAGGACCGCCGGGACTAGCGAGTACAATGAGCAGTTCTTC.